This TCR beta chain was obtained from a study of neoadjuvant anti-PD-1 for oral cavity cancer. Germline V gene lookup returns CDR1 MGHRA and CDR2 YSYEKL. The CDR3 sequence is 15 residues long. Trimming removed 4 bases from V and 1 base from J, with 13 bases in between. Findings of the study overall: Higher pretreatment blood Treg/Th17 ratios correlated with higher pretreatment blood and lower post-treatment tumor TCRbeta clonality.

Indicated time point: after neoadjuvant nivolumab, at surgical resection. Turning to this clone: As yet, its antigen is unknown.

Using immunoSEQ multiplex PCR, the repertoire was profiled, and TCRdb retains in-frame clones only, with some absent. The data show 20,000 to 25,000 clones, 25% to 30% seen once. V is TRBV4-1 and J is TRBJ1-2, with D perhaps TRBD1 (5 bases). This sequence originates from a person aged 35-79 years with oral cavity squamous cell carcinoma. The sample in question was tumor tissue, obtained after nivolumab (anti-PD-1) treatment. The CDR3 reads CASSPAQGLNYGYTF. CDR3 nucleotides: TGCGCCAGCAGCCCCGCGCAGGGTCTTAACTATGGCTACACCTTC.